This record covers a single T cell receptor beta chain. Its cognate antigen is unknown. Unmatched junction bases numbered 30, after V lost 4 bases and J lost 10 bases. Germline-derived CDR1 and CDR2 are SGDLS and YYNGEE. The CDR3 loop spans 20 amino acids. These data come from a study of T cells in localized non-small cell lung cancer. Study results and caveats: The highest T cell clonality was in uninvolved adjacent lung, above tumor. Sequencing involved a lone tumor region, leaving heterogeneity possible. Adjacent lung held a median roughly 60 of the top 100 tumor clones.

Produced via immunoSEQ multiplex PCR; TCRdb's table is partial and in-frame only. Of over 55,000 clones in the sample, 90% were seen once. The specimen comprised peripheral blood, sampled before any cancer treatment. The gene calls are TRBV9 and TRBJ1-1; 8 bases map to TRBD1. The receptor comes from a woman aged 40 to 75 with stage I lung adenocarcinoma. Here the CDR3 reads CASSSGWTGLGRGGLWGAFF. In DNA, the CDR3 is TGTGCCAGCAGCTCAGGTTGGACAGGGCTTGGTCGGGGAGGCTTGTGGGGAGCTTTCTTT. Full variable domain (remainder filled in from reference TRBV9 and TRBJ1-1): DSGVTQTPKHLITATGQRVTLRCSPRSGDLSVYWYQQSLDQGLQFLIQYYNGEERAKGNILERFSAQQFPDLHSELNLSSLELGDSALYFCASSSGWTGLGRGGLWGAFFGQGTRLTVV.